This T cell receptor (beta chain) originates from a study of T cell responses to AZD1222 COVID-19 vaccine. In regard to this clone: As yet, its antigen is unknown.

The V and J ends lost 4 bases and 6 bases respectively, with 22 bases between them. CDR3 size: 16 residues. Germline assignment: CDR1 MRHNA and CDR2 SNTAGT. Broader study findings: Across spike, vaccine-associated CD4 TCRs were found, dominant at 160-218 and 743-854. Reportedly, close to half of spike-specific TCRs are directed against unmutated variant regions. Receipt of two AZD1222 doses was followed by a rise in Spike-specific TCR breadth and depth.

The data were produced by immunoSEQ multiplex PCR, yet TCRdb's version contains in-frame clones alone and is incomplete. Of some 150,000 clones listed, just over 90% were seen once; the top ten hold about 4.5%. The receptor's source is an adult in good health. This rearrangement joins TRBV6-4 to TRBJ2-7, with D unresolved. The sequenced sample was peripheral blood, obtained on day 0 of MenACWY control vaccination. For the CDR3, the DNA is TGTGCCAGCAGTGTCGAGCACCGGGCCCCTACCCGCGAGCAGTACTTC. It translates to CASSVEHRAPTREQYF.